This TCR beta chain derives from a study of molecular identifiers for immune sequencing clone quantification. Both previously described methods and listed TCR primers were employed to make bulk TCR libraries. TCRdb ran MiXCR on the PCR reads and lists one entry per CDR3 protein. The sample lists 88,000 or so distinct CDR3 sequences; over 20% were seen once. This clonotype was seen ten or more times. V was pared by 6 bases and J by 3 bases, with 15 bases between. CDR3 length: 15 amino acids. Germline V lookup: CDR1 SGHVS, CDR2 FQNEAQ. Input for naive CD8 libraries was about 17,000 to 1,100,000 sorted cells; the RNA fraction used was 10%, 30% or 50%.

The specimen was naive CD8+ T cells from blood, with Jurkat cell RNA spiked in. Subset indicated: FACS-sorted CD8+CD4-CCR7+CD45RA+ naive T cells. The chain joins TRBV7-8 to TRBJ2-1, with D possibly matching TRBD1 (6 bases). The receptor's source is a human donor in good health. Some libraries in this study had Jurkat cell RNA spiked in. The CDR3 loop reads CASRGHLTIYNEQFF. In DNA form, the CDR3 reads TGTGCCAGCAGGGGACACCTCACAATCTACAATGAGCAGTTCTTC.